The next 32 T cell receptor beta chains were all read from a single sample in a study of early T cells in non-severe SARS-CoV-2 infection. TCRdb processed the 5' RACE reads anew with MiXCR; each CDR3 protein has one entry. The repertoire holds about 97,000 distinct CDR3 sequences, less than 15% seen once, with approximately 6% in the top ten. Sequences were obtained from whole blood. The origin of the receptors is an adult who was a healthcare worker with PCR-confirmed SARS-CoV-2 infection or an uninfected control (not recorded which).

The genes are TRBV12-3 or TRBV12-4 and TRBJ1-1; a possible D gene is TRBD1 (5 bases). The CDR3 consists of 12 residues. Trimming cost V 3 bases and J 8 bases, with 10 bases left between them. The DNA of the CDR3 is TGTGCCAGCAGTTTTTCTCGGGGGGAAGCTTTCTTT. It yields the protein CASSFSRGEAFF.

The J gene is TRBJ2-5, the V gene TRBV5-5, with 11 bases aligning to TRBD2. The ends lost 3 bases at V and 3 bases at J; junction bases unmatched: 4. This CDR3 spans 15 amino acids. Germline V gives CDR1 SGHKS, CDR2 YYEKEE (reference sequence). The CDR3 DNA reads as TGTGCCAGCAGCTCTACGGGACTAGCGGAAGAGACCCAGTACTTC. Translating it yields CASSSTGLAEETQYF.

About this clonotype itself: It is likely a read error, because the conserved phenylalanine at the end of the CDR3 is missing. This chain connects TRBV7-8 to TRBJ2-1; 8 nucleotides match TRBD1. Trimming took 5 bases from V and 5 from J; bases not matched to a gene: 8. The CDR3 is 15 amino acids. Germline V CDR1 and CDR2: SGHVS, FQNEAQ. The CDR3 reads CASSRTWTGNNEQFL. CDR3 nucleotide sequence: TGTGCCAGCAGCCGAACCTGGACAGGGAACAATGAGCAGTTCCTC.

Ten or more counts support this clonotype. The V call is TRBV28, the J call TRBJ1-5, with a possible D match to TRBD1 (6 bases). The CDR3 length is 14 residues. Looked up from germline, CDR1 is MDHEN and CDR2 is SYDVKM. DNA of the CDR3: TGTGCGGGGGGCGAGTGGGTTGGCAATCAGCCCCAGCATTTT. Protein product: CAGGEWVGNQPQHF.

This clonotype appeared many times. The chain carries TRBV18 and TRBJ2-2; unclear D gene. This CDR3 comprises 16 residues. V was shortened by 1 base and J by 3 bases, with 12 bases between the two germline ends. Germline lookup yields CDR1 KGHSH and CDR2 LQKENI. The CDR3 coding sequence is TGTGCCAGCTCACCACTAGAAGGGTTATACACCGGGGAGCTGTTTTTT. Translation gives CASSPLEGLYTGELFF.

The chain uses TRBV5-6 and TRBJ2-2, with TRBD1 identical over 12 bases. Germline assignment: CDR1 SGHDT and CDR2 YYEEEE. CDR3 length: 15 residues. V lost 3 bases and J lost 3; bases outside the gene matches: 0. The CDR3 loop reads CASSWDRGHTGELFF. DNA of the CDR3: TGTGCCAGCAGCTGGGACAGGGGGCACACCGGGGAGCTGTTTTTT.

This clonotype came up once. The rearrangement joins TRBV20-1 to TRBJ1-5; TRBD1 agrees at 7 bases. Germline CDR1 DFQATT, CDR2 SNEGSKA (reference sequence). J gave up 1 base and V 6 bases, and 15 bases lay outside the gene matches. The CDR3 contains 17 residues. The CDR3 sequence: CSALTGNVRASNQPQHF. The CDR3 DNA follows: TGCAGTGCACTGACAGGGAACGTTAGGGCCAGCAATCAGCCCCAGCATTTT.

This clonotype was counted a few times. The V gene is TRBV6-5, the J gene TRBJ2-7, with unresolved D. This CDR3 contains 11 residues. V dropped 8 bases and J dropped 5 bases, with 10 bases sitting between them. CDR1 and CDR2 from the germline V gene are MNHEY and SVGAGI. The CDR3 reads CASSTQDEQYF. In nucleotides, the CDR3 is TGTGCCAGCTCCACCCAAGACGAGCAGTACTTC.

This chain connects TRBV5-1 to TRBJ2-3; either TRBD1 or TRBD2 may fit D (5 bases each). V was shortened by 7 bases and J by 1 base, with 7 bases between the two germline ends. Per germline, CDR1 SGHRS and CDR2 YFSETQ. The CDR3 consists of 12 residues. The CDR3 sequence is CASRGGTDTQYF. The CDR3 DNA reads as TGCGCCAGCCGAGGGGGCACAGATACGCAGTATTTT. The variable domain in full, with the rest retrieved from reference TRBV5-1 and TRBJ2-3, is KAGVTQTPRYLIKTRGQQVTLSCSPISGHRSVSWYQQTPGQGLQFLFEYFSETQRNKGNFPGRFSGRQFSNSRSEMNVSTLELGDSALYLCASRGGTDTQYFGPGTRLTVL.

The table lists this clonotype with a few counts. The chain has TRBV3-1 and TRBJ2-7; D unresolved. The CDR3 runs to 16 residues. Germline loops: CDR1 LGHDT, CDR2 YNNKEL (reference sequence). Deletions cut 3 bases from V and 5 bases from J, with 20 bases between. The CDR3 spells CASSQFILSASNEQYF. DNA of the CDR3: TGTGCCAGCAGCCAGTTTATTCTATCCGCGAGCAACGAGCAGTACTTC.

This clonotype was observed at least ten times. The DNA for the CDR3 is TGTGCCAGCAGTGACAGGGCAGATACGCAGTATTTT. Its protein product is CASSDRADTQYF. J is TRBJ2-3 and V is TRBV2; a possible D gene is TRBD1 (5 bases). CDR1 SNHLY and CDR2 FYNNEI come from the germline V gene. The CDR3 sequence is 12 residues long. V lost 3 bases and J lost 4, with 5 bases in between.

This clonotype was observed a few times. This chain connects TRBV7-9 to TRBJ2-6; 11 bases map to TRBD1. V was clipped by 4 bases and J by 2 bases; unmatched bases: 4. CDR3 size: 17 residues. Germline-derived CDR1 and CDR2 are SEHNR and FQNEAQ (reference sequence). In DNA form, the CDR3 reads TGTGCCAGCAGCTGGACAGGGGGCCGCCCTGGGGCCAACGTCCTGACTTTC. Translating it yields CASSWTGGRPGANVLTF.

This clonotype was counted between two and nine times. The chain links TRBV7-2 to TRBJ2-4; 7 bases agree with TRBD2. There are 15 residues in the CDR3. In germline, CDR1 is SGHTA, CDR2 FQGNSA. The J segment lost 0 bases and the V segment lost 5 bases, leaving 4 bases of the junction unmatched. This CDR3 reads CASSPGLLAKNIQYF. CDR3 coding DNA: TGTGCCAGCAGCCCGGGACTACTAGCCAAAAACATTCAGTACTTC.

This clonotype was found many times. The rearrangement joins TRBV5-1 to TRBJ2-3; D is unresolved. The CDR3 runs to 12 residues. Germline lookup yields CDR1 SGHRS and CDR2 YFSETQ. V shed 4 bases and J shed 6 bases, with 9 bases lying between them. The CDR3 DNA is TGCGCCAGCAGCCCTACGGGTGATACGCAGTATTTT. Encoded protein: CASSPTGDTQYF.

Remarks on this clonotype: At one boundary the junction diverges from the germline segment, which might be a read error. This sequence joins TRBV2 and TRBJ1-4; 11 nucleotides line up with TRBD1. Germline V gene sequence: CDR1 SNHLY, CDR2 FYNNEI. This CDR3 is 16 amino acids long. The CDR3 loop reads CASRDRGPETNKKLFF. The CDR3 bases are TGTGCCAGCAGGGACAGGGGGCCGGAAACTAATAAAAAACTGTTTTTT.

The J gene is TRBJ2-4, the V gene TRBV5-4; D perhaps matches TRBD2 (5 bases). The CDR3 totals 15 residues. In germline, CDR1 is SGHNT, CDR2 YYREEE (reference sequence). V lost 3 bases and J 9 bases, leaving 19 bases between the germline ends. Here the CDR3 reads CASSSNGMSPPIQYF. The CDR3 bases are TGTGCCAGCAGCTCGAACGGGATGTCCCCCCCCATTCAGTACTTC.

This rearrangement joins TRBV5-1 to TRBJ2-7; the D is unclear. V was pared by 0 bases and J by 0 bases, with 10 bases between. Germline CDR1 and CDR2: SGHRS and YFSETQ. This CDR3 has 15 residues. For the CDR3, the DNA is TGCGCCAGCAGCTTGGGGGCAGCATCCTCCTACGAGCAGTACTTC. Protein: CASSLGAASSYEQYF.

The chain links TRBV7-2 to TRBJ1-1; unclear D gene. The V gene's germline CDR1 is SGHTA and CDR2 FQGNSA. There are 14 residues in the CDR3. Trimming shortened V by 3 bases and J by 0 bases, and 8 bases separated the two germline ends. The CDR3 reads CASSLSQMNTEAFF. The CDR3 nucleotides are TGTGCCAGCAGCTTGTCACAGATGAACACTGAAGCTTTCTTT.

This clonotype was found a few times. DNA for the CDR3: TGCGCCAGCAGCTTGGACGGGGACTCACCCCTCCACTTT. Encoded protein: CASSLDGDSPLHF. The J gene is TRBJ1-6, the V gene TRBV5-1, with TRBD1 as a possible D gene (5 bases). CDR3 size: 13 residues. Trimming took 0 bases from V and 10 from J, leaving 8 bases between them. The V gene's germline CDR1 is SGHRS and CDR2 YFSETQ.

The chain employs TRBV19 and TRBJ2-6; D is uncertain. The CDR3 is made up of 17 amino acids. Germline V gene data show CDR1 as LNHDA and CDR2 as SQIVND (reference sequence). Trimming took off 7 bases at V and 0 bases at J, with 16 bases between the two ends. The CDR3 DNA reads TGTGCCAGTACTCCGTTCGTTTTAAACTCTGGGGCCAACGTCCTGACTTTC. The encoded protein is CASTPFVLNSGANVLTF.

The rearrangement uses TRBV12-3 or TRBV12-4 and TRBJ2-7, with 8 bases lining up with TRBD2. Trimming at V came to 5 bases and at J to 4 bases, leaving 7 bases not matched to a gene. The CDR3 runs 14 residues. The CDR3 DNA reads TGTGCCAGCAGTCGAGCGGGAGCGGGGTACGAGCAGTACTTC. Protein sequence: CASSRAGAGYEQYF.

This clonotype was detected ten times or more. The rearrangement links TRBV5-4 to TRBJ2-2, with D perhaps matching TRBD1 or TRBD2 (6 bases each). The CDR3 has 15 residues. Germline CDR1 SGHNT, CDR2 YYREEE (reference sequence). Deletions cut 3 bases from V and 6 bases from J, with 15 bases between. The CDR3 region has the DNA TGTGCCAGCAGCTGGACCATGGGGGGCGCCGGGGAGCTGTTTTTT. It yields the protein CASSWTMGGAGELFF.

This clonotype was counted many times. The chain has TRBV7-6 and TRBJ2-1, with 10 bases aligning to TRBD2. This CDR3 has 15 amino acids. With 4 bases clipped from V and 3 bases from J, the junction kept 3 bases outside the gene matches. Germline V CDR1 and CDR2: SGHVS, FNYEAQ. CDR3 region: CASSSLAGGYNEQFF. Written as DNA, the CDR3 is TGTGCCAGCAGCTCATTAGCGGGAGGCTACAATGAGCAGTTCTTC.

The sample holds many counts of this clonotype. The chain is built from TRBV7-2 and TRBJ2-3; possibly TRBD1 or TRBD2 for D (5 bases each). CDR3 size: 15 residues. The V and J ends lost 5 bases and 5 bases respectively, with 17 bases between them. Germline CDR1 SGHTA, CDR2 FQGNSA. DNA of the CDR3: TGTGCCAGCAGCCCCAAAACAGGAGGCGTAGATACGCAGTATTTT. Residues: CASSPKTGGVDTQYF.

This clonotype was detected a few times. The rearrangement uses TRBV7-9 and TRBJ1-3; unclear D gene. The CDR3 spans 17 residues. The V end was cut by 0 bases, the J end by 2 bases, with 14 bases between. The germline V gene encodes CDR1 SEHNR and CDR2 FQNEAQ (reference sequence). DNA of the CDR3: TGTGCCAGCAGCTTAGCGGCCAATTCAGTCACTGGAAACACCATATATTTT. It specifies CASSLAANSVTGNTIYF.

V gene TRBV6-6 combines with J gene TRBJ1-5, with unresolved D. The CDR3 is 14 residues long. Germline V gene data show CDR1 as MNHNY and CDR2 as SVGAGI (reference sequence). The V end lost 7 bases, the J end lost 5 bases, and 15 bases lay between the germline ends. CDR3 region: CASTQEGRDQPQHF. DNA of the CDR3: TGTGCCAGCACCCAGGAGGGCCGTGATCAGCCCCAGCATTTT.

This clonotype was seen at least ten times. V is TRBV20-1 and J is TRBJ1-4; D possibly corresponds to TRBD1 (5 bases). The germline gives CDR1 DFQATT, CDR2 SNEGSKA (reference sequence). Trimming took 4 bases from V and 5 from J, leaving 11 bases between them. This CDR3 spans 13 amino acids. The chain's CDR3 is CSAILKGNEKLFF. As DNA, the CDR3 is TGCAGTGCTATACTCAAGGGGAATGAAAAACTGTTTTTT.

This clonotype was observed many times. Germline and junction disagree at one end, which may indicate a read error. This chain links TRBV4-1 with TRBJ1-1; 7 nucleotides line up with TRBD1. Germline V gives CDR1 MGHRA, CDR2 YSYEKL. This CDR3 has 16 amino acids. CDR3 loop: CASSQAHLSPGQWDVF. The CDR3, as DNA: TGCGCCAGCAGCCAAGCCCACCTTTCTCCGGGACAGTGGGATGTCTTT.

In nucleotides, the CDR3 is TGTGCCAGCAGCCAAGATTCCCAGATGTGGAATACGCAGTATTTT. It translates to CASSQDSQMWNTQYF. The chain links TRBV3-1 to TRBJ2-3; the D is unclear. Trimming removed 0 bases at V and 7 bases at J, with 14 bases between. Germline values: CDR1 LGHDT, CDR2 YNNKEL (reference sequence). The length of the CDR3 is 15 residues.

This clonotype has ten or more counts. As DNA, the CDR3 is TGTGCCAGCAGTTCGACAGGGGGACCCTACGAGCAGTACTTC. Its translation is CASSSTGGPYEQYF. The gene calls are TRBV27 and TRBJ2-7; TRBD1 agrees at 9 bases. This CDR3 region has 14 residues. The V gene's germline CDR1 is MNHEY and CDR2 SMNVEV (reference sequence). Germline trimming cut 4 bases from V and 2 bases from J; bases unmatched to any gene: 3.

This clonotype occurred a few times. The V and J genes are TRBV11-3 and TRBJ1-5; no clear D gene. Germline CDR1 and CDR2: SGHNT and YENEEA. Trimming pared 4 bases from V and 5 bases from J, leaving 9 bases between. The CDR3 is made up of 13 amino acids. The CDR3 sequence is CASSWGGDQPQHF. DNA for the CDR3: TGTGCCAGCAGCTGGGGTGGCGATCAGCCCCAGCATTTT.

This clonotype occurred once. The V call is TRBV12-3 or TRBV12-4, the J call TRBJ2-2, with D possibly TRBD2 on 5 matching bases. The V and J ends lost 3 bases and 6 bases respectively, with 8 bases between them. CDR3 length equals 13 residues. The DNA for the CDR3 is TGTGCCAGCAGTTTTACTAGAGCCGGGGAGCTGTTTTTT. Amino acids: CASSFTRAGELFF.